The 31 T cell receptor beta chains below were found in one sample sequenced in a study of blood T cell repertoires in COVID-19. Assay used: immunoSEQ multiplex PCR; TCRdb lists only in-frame clones, some missing. Found here are around 440,000 clones, around 88% of them singletons; the top ten hold approximately 12%. The sequenced sample was peripheral blood. The receptors shown here come from a woman aged 45-65 years with COVID-19, enrolled during active disease.

Here the CDR3 DNA reads TGTGCCAGCAGTCGCGTGAACACTGAAGCTTTCTTT. Translation: CASSRVNTEAFF. The V and J genes are TRBV6-4 and TRBJ1-1; D is uncertain. This CDR3 has 12 amino acids. In germline, CDR1 is MRHNA, CDR2 SNTAGT. V was shortened by 5 bases and J by 0 bases, with 4 bases between the two germline ends.

The genes are TRBV6-1 and TRBJ2-2; TRBD2 is a possible D gene (6 bases). The germline CDR1 and CDR2 sequences are MNHNS and SASEGT. Trimming took 3 bases from V and 8 from J, leaving 10 bases between them. This CDR3 has 13 amino acids. The CDR3 DNA sequence: TGTGCCAGCAGTGATATCGGGGGAGGGGAGCTGTTTTTT. Its protein is CASSDIGGGELFF.

The V gene is TRBV30, the J gene TRBJ2-7; 12 bases agree with TRBD2. There are 15 residues in the CDR3. CDR1 is GTSNPN and CDR2 is SVGIG in the germline V gene (reference sequence). V was clipped by 1 base and J by 2 bases; unmatched bases: 3. As DNA, the CDR3 is TGTGCCTGGAGTGCCCTAGCGGGGGGGGCCTACGAGCAGTACTTC. Its protein product is CAWSALAGGAYEQYF.

The chain carries TRBV5-4 and TRBJ2-1, with 7 bases identical to TRBD2. Germline V gives CDR1 SGHNT, CDR2 YYREEE (reference sequence). After removal of 0 bases from V and 4 bases from J, the junction contained 4 bases not matched to a gene. The CDR3 is 15 residues long. Written as DNA, the CDR3 is TGTGCCAGCAGCTTGGCTGCGGGGGAGTACAATGAGCAGTTCTTC. This gives the protein CASSLAAGEYNEQFF.

This chain uses TRBV6-1 with TRBJ1-1; D is undetermined. This CDR3 has 13 amino acids. Trimming cost V 2 bases and J 7 bases, with 11 bases left between them. Germline V lookup: CDR1 MNHNS, CDR2 SASEGT. The DNA for the CDR3 is TGTGCCAGCAGTGAAAATCCAGGCCGTGAAGCTTTCTTT. Amino acids: CASSENPGREAFF.

This chain uses TRBV15 with TRBJ1-5; D not resolved. The CDR3 spans 13 residues. V gave up 7 bases and J gave up 2 bases, with 9 bases separating them. Germline V lookup: CDR1 LNHNV, CDR2 YYDKDF (reference sequence). The chain's CDR3 is CATNGGGNQPQHF. For the CDR3, the DNA is TGTGCCACCAACGGAGGAGGCAATCAGCCCCAGCATTTT.

The genes are TRBV3-1 (or the pseudogene TRBV3-2) and TRBJ2-7; possible D gene TRBD1, 6 bases. V dropped 2 bases and J dropped 2 bases, with 7 bases sitting between them. Per germline, CDR1 LGHDT and CDR2 YNNKEL (reference sequence). The CDR3 totals 13 residues. The CDR3 sequence is CASSQWGPYEQYF. CDR3 nucleotides: TGTGCCAGCAGCCAATGGGGGCCCTACGAGCAGTACTTC.

This chain uses TRBV11-2 with TRBJ2-2; 11 positions match TRBD1. J was trimmed by 4 bases and V by 5 bases; bases with no gene match: 9. CDR1 is SGHAT, CDR2 FQNNGV, per germline. CDR3 length equals 17 residues. This CDR3 reads CASSLRGTGGSTGELFF. CDR3 sequence (DNA): TGTGCCAGCAGCCTAAGGGGGACAGGGGGTTCCACCGGGGAGCTGTTTTTT.

The chain has TRBV2 and TRBJ2-2; D is perhaps TRBD1 (5 bases). Germline lookup yields CDR1 SNHLY and CDR2 FYNNEI. Trimming removed 2 bases at V and 3 bases at J, with 10 bases between. CDR3 length: 15 residues. CDR3 nucleotide sequence: TGTGCCAGCAGTGAACTCAGGGCGGACACCGGGGAGCTGTTTTTT. This sequence encodes CASSELRADTGELFF. The variable domain in full, with the rest retrieved from reference TRBV2 and TRBJ2-2, is EPEVTQTPSHQVTQMGQEVILRCVPISNHLYFYWYRQILGQKVEFLVSFYNNEISEKSEIFDDQFSVERPDGSNFTLKIRSTKLEDSAMYFCASSELRADTGELFFGEGSRLTVL.

This rearrangement joins TRBV5-1 to TRBJ2-1, with D maybe TRBD2 (6 bases). Per germline, CDR1 SGHRS and CDR2 YFSETQ. The CDR3 is made up of 15 amino acids. Trimming took 0 bases from V and 1 from J, leaving 8 bases between them. This CDR3 is CASSLVGGSYNEQFF. The CDR3 DNA is TGCGCCAGCAGCTTGGTCGGGGGATCCTACAATGAGCAGTTCTTC.

V is TRBV19 and J is TRBJ1-6; D remains ambiguous. This CDR3 has 15 amino acids. The V and J ends lost 4 bases and 0 bases respectively, with 7 bases between them. Germline V gene data show CDR1 as LNHDA and CDR2 as SQIVND (reference sequence). CDR3 sequence: CASSRASSYNSPLHF. In nucleotides, the CDR3 is TGTGCCAGTAGTAGGGCCAGCTCCTATAATTCACCCCTCCACTTT.

The chain is built from TRBV19 and TRBJ2-6; D may be TRBD1 (6 bases). The CDR3 runs 19 residues. CDR1 LNHDA and CDR2 SQIVND come from the germline V gene (reference sequence). Trimming shortened V by 3 bases and J by 2 bases, and 20 bases separated the two germline ends. The DNA for the CDR3 is TGTGCCAGTAGTATCCGTGGACAGAGGGTAGAGGCTGGGGCCAACGTCCTGACTTTC. It yields the protein CASSIRGQRVEAGANVLTF.

V gene TRBV4-1 combines with J gene TRBJ1-2; a weak D match, TRBD1 (5 bases). Trimming took 1 base from V and 5 from J, leaving 14 bases between them. The CDR3 loop spans 15 amino acids. Germline CDR1 reads MGHRA; CDR2 reads YSYEKL. The CDR3 DNA reads TGCGCCAGCAGCCAAGTCCCAGGGTTTGGGTATGGCTACACCTTC. It translates to CASSQVPGFGYGYTF.

The genes are TRBV7-2 and TRBJ1-6; the match to TRBD1 covers 9 bases. With V trimmed by 1 base and J by 0 bases, 4 bases remained unmatched. This CDR3 comprises 18 residues. CDR1 is SGHTA, CDR2 FQGNSA, per germline. The CDR3 DNA follows: TGTGCCAGCAGCTTAGTAGGACAGGGGAGCTCCTATAATTCACCCCTCCACTTT. As protein: CASSLVGQGSSYNSPLHF.

The rearrangement joins TRBV14 to TRBJ2-3; 13 bases map to TRBD2. Trimming took 1 base from V and 8 from J; bases not matched to a gene: 12. Germline assignment: CDR1 SGHDN and CDR2 FVKESK. This CDR3 comprises 18 residues. DNA of the CDR3: TGTGCCAGCAGCCAAGGGGGACTAGCGGGGACCCTTCCAGCTACGCAGTATTTT. This sequence encodes CASSQGGLAGTLPATQYF.

The chain joins TRBV11-2 to TRBJ2-3; no firm D call. Germline CDR1 and CDR2: SGHAT and FQNNGV. This CDR3 contains 12 residues. V lost 5 bases and J lost 6, with 9 bases in between. The DNA for the CDR3 is TGTGCCAGCAGCCAGACGCGGGATACGCAGTATTTT. Translation: CASSQTRDTQYF.

The V call is TRBV2, the J call TRBJ2-5; D not certain. In germline, CDR1 is SNHLY, CDR2 FYNNEI. V dropped 3 bases and J dropped 5 bases, with 4 bases sitting between them. CDR3 length: 11 residues. CDR3 region: CASSDEETQYF. The DNA of the CDR3 is TGTGCCAGCAGTGATGAGGAGACCCAGTACTTC.

This chain links TRBV7-9 with TRBJ2-7; 10 nucleotides agree with TRBD1. After removal of 4 bases from V and 6 bases from J, the junction contained 6 bases not matched to a gene. Germline loops: CDR1 SEHNR, CDR2 FQNEAQ (reference sequence). The CDR3 totals 14 residues. For the CDR3, the DNA is TGTGCCAGCAGCTCCGGGACAGGGGCCTGCGAGCAGTACTTC. This translates into CASSSGTGACEQYF.

V is TRBV18 and J is TRBJ2-7, with 8 bases identical to TRBD2. The germline V gene has CDR1 KGHSH and CDR2 LQKENI. The CDR3 totals 14 residues. Trimming took 5 bases from V and 4 from J; bases not matched to a gene: 7. In nucleotides, the CDR3 is TGTGCCAGCTCATCCGAGGCGGGGGGATACGAGCAGTACTTC. Translated, it gives CASSSEAGGYEQYF.

The chain combines TRBV6-2 or TRBV6-3 with TRBJ2-3; 8 nucleotides align to TRBD2. CDR3 size: 14 residues. Germline trimming cut 5 bases from V and 7 bases from J; bases unmatched to any gene: 8. Germline CDR1 and CDR2: MNHEY and SVGEGT. CDR3 coding DNA: TGTGCCAGCAGTCCCGGGGGGGGTCCACATACGCAGTATTTT. Its protein product is CASSPGGGPHTQYF.

The chain carries TRBV27 and TRBJ2-7, with 7 bases identical to TRBD1. In germline, CDR1 is MNHEY, CDR2 SMNVEV (reference sequence). J gave up 3 bases and V 2 bases, and 4 bases lay outside the gene matches. This CDR3 has 14 amino acids. CDR3 in amino acids: CASSLAGGLYEQYF. CDR3 DNA sequence: TGTGCCAGCAGTTTAGCAGGGGGTCTCTACGAGCAGTACTTC.

The chain employs TRBV2 and TRBJ2-2, with D maybe TRBD1 (5 bases). V was cut by 4 bases and J by 2 bases, with 14 bases left in between. The CDR3 is 16 amino acids. Germline CDR1 reads SNHLY; CDR2 reads FYNNEI. The DNA for the CDR3 is TGTGCCAGCAGTGTCTCAGGGCCGACTAACACCGGGGAGCTGTTTTTT. This codes for CASSVSGPTNTGELFF.

The chain carries TRBV9 and TRBJ1-6, with 8 bases that match TRBD1. After removal of 4 bases from V and 7 bases from J, the junction contained 13 bases not matched to a gene. This CDR3 has 17 amino acids. CDR1 and CDR2 (germline): SGDLS, YYNGEE. The CDR3 region has the DNA TGTGCCAGCAGCCAATTACAGGGGGTGGGCTCCAATTCACCCCTCCACTTT. This codes for CASSQLQGVGSNSPLHF.

V gene TRBV9 combines with J gene TRBJ2-1, with 11 nucleotides matching TRBD2. CDR1 is SGDLS and CDR2 is YYNGEE in the germline V gene. The CDR3 totals 15 residues. With V trimmed by 3 bases and J by 5 bases, 4 bases remained unmatched. DNA for the CDR3: TGTGCCAGCAGCGGGATAGCGGGGGGGCACAATGAGCAGTTCTTC. It is translated as CASSGIAGGHNEQFF.

This clone is a singleton in its sample. The chain joins TRBV19 to TRBJ1-2, with TRBD1 identical over 9 bases. Trimming took 5 bases from V and 8 from J; bases not matched to a gene: 21. The germline V gene has CDR1 LNHDA and CDR2 SQIVND (reference sequence). This CDR3 has 18 residues. The DNA of the CDR3 is TGTGCCAGTAGTTTATCGTCCGGGACAGGGAATATTTTTACCGGCTACACCTTC. Its translation: CASSLSSGTGNIFTGYTF.

In its sample, this clone was seen once. The chain is built from TRBV5-4 and TRBJ2-7; tentative D call: TRBD1 (6 bases). Trimming removed 7 bases at V and 2 bases at J, with 16 bases between. This CDR3 has 14 amino acids. CDR1 SGHNT and CDR2 YYREEE come from the germline V gene (reference sequence). CDR3 residues: CASGFGQRAYEQYF. In DNA form, the CDR3 reads TGTGCCAGCGGATTTGGACAGCGAGCCTACGAGCAGTACTTC.

This CDR3 is CASSDGGGWTEAFF. CDR3 sequence (DNA): TGTGCCAGCAGTGACGGGGGGGGCTGGACTGAAGCTTTCTTT. V is TRBV2 and J is TRBJ1-1, with a tentative D call TRBD1 (6 bases). CDR1 and CDR2 (germline): SNHLY, FYNNEI. The V end was cut by 3 bases, the J end by 5 bases, with 13 bases between. The CDR3 runs to 14 residues.

The CDR3 nucleotides are TGTGCCAGCAGTTTGGGGGGGTTGCTTGAAGCTTTCTTT. Residues: CASSLGGLLEAFF. The chain employs TRBV12-3 or TRBV12-4 and TRBJ1-1; maybe TRBD1 (5 bases). The CDR3 contains 13 residues. Trimming left V 3 bases short and J 7 bases short, with 12 bases between.

The chain links TRBV30 to TRBJ1-1, with 10 bases lining up with TRBD1. The CDR3 contains 14 residues. V dropped 5 bases and J dropped 5; count of bases not matched to a gene: 8. Germline values: CDR1 GTSNPN, CDR2 SVGIG (reference sequence). CDR3 nucleotide sequence: TGTGCCTGGGGAAGACAGGGGGCGCGGACTGAAGCTTTCTTT. Its translation is CAWGRQGARTEAFF.

The chain joins TRBV11-2 to TRBJ1-2; tentatively, D is TRBD1 (6 bases). The CDR3 is 15 amino acids. V lost 8 bases, J lost 0 bases, and 16 bases lay in between. CDR1 is SGHAT, CDR2 FQNNGV, per germline. CDR3 nucleotides: TGTGCCAGCGGTACGACAGGAAGCCCTAACTATGGCTACACCTTC. Translated: CASGTTGSPNYGYTF.

The gene calls are TRBV6-1 and TRBJ2-2, with 9 bases identical to TRBD2. Germline V lookup: CDR1 MNHNS, CDR2 SASEGT. CDR3 size: 16 residues. The V gene end was trimmed by 1 base and the J gene end by 4 bases; junction bases not matched to a gene: 4. CDR3 protein: CASSEGGGAVTGELFF. CDR3 bases: TGTGCCAGCAGTGAAGGCGGGGGGGCTGTCACCGGGGAGCTGTTTTTT.